The sequence of this TCR beta chain was determined in a study of shared clonotypes between healthy human individuals. Whole-study context: A couple of women and a few men aged 18 to 49 made up the donors.

Study conclusions and caveats: Sharing across four donors was highest in naive CD4 (around 5%) and lowest in memory CD8 (roughly 0.4%). Against clonotypes common to all four donors, non-shared ones had lower generation probabilities.

This table comes from immunoSEQ multiplex PCR, and its TCRdb copy is limited to in-frame clones, with some not included. The top ten hold 0.13% of the sample, which has about 2 million clones, 85% to 95% seen once. Trimming removed 2 bases from V and 3 bases from J, with 8 bases in between. CDR1 and CDR2 from the germline V gene are KGHSH and LQKENI. The CDR3 is 13 residues long. Comments on this clone: Its antigen is currently unknown.

The receptor comes from a man younger than 35 in good health. The sample consisted of naive CD4+ T cells sorted from blood. Subset indicated: CD45RA+ positively selected. This chain links TRBV18 with TRBJ2-7; D is perhaps TRBD1 (5 bases). The chain's CDR3 is CASSPWTNYEQYF. CDR3 sequence (DNA): TGTGCCAGCTCACCATGGACAAACTACGAGCAGTACTTC.